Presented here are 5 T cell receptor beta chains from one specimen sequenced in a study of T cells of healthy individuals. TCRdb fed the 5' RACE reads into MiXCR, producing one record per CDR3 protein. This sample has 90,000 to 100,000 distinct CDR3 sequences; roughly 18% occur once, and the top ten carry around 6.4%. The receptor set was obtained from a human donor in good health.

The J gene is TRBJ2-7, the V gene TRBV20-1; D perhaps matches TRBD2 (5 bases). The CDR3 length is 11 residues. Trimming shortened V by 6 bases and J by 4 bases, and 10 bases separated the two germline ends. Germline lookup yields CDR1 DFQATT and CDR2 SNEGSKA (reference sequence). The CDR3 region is CSASGKYEQYF. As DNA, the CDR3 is TGCAGTGCCTCGGGGAAATACGAGCAGTACTTC.

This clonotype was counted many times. As DNA, the CDR3 is TGCGCCAGCAGCTTGGTAGCGGGAGGAGATCATTCCTACGAGCAGTACTTC. Translated, it gives CASSLVAGGDHSYEQYF. V is TRBV5-1 and J is TRBJ2-7; TRBD2 agrees at 10 bases. This CDR3 has 17 residues. With V trimmed by 0 bases and J by 1 base, 7 bases remained unmatched. CDR1 is SGHRS, CDR2 YFSETQ, per germline.

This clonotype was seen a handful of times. The chain's CDR3 is CASSPYGQLSIFTHEQYF. The DNA of the CDR3 is TGTGCCAGCTCACCGTACGGACAGCTATCGATTTTTACCCACGAGCAGTACTTC. The gene calls are TRBV18 and TRBJ2-7, with a possible D match to TRBD1 (6 bases). Germline assignment: CDR1 KGHSH and CDR2 LQKENI. The ends were cut back, 3 bases at V and 5 bases at J, with 26 bases in the middle. The CDR3 consists of 18 residues.

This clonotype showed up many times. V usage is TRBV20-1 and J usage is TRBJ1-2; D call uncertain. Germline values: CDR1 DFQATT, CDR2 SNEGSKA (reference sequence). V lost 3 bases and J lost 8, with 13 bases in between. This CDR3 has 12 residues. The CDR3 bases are TGCAGTGCTAGTTCGGAAACGGGAGGCTACACCTTC. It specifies CSASSETGGYTF.

The chain's CDR3 is CSVVVRGGQPQHF. Written as DNA, the CDR3 is TGCAGCGTTGTGGTCAGGGGAGGTCAGCCCCAGCATTTT. The rearrangement uses TRBV29-1 and TRBJ1-5; possibly TRBD1 for D (6 bases). V lost 4 bases, J lost 6 bases, and 13 bases lay in between. The length of the CDR3 is 13 residues. Per the germline V gene, CDR1 is SQVTM and CDR2 is ANQGSEA.